Here is one T cell receptor (beta chain) with its context. This specimen includes other DNA sequences encoding the same CDR3. Under the authors' procedure: The authors estimated nucleated cell counts from reference gene primer amplification. The method was immunoSEQ multiplex PCR; TCRdb's version includes in-frame clones alone and lacks a portion of them. Clone size and V and J calls were adopted from that table, with D and trimming inferred from the DNA. Here the sample spans 200,000 to 250,000 clones, approximately 80% being singletons. The sample belongs to a study of blood T cell repertoires in COVID-19. Study overall: COVID-19 samples collected from the United States, Italy and Spain covered acute and convalescent phases. The analysed material was cDNA or gDNA that came from T cells, B-cell-depleted T cells, or PBMCs.

The CDR3 totals 15 residues. CDR1 MNHEY and CDR2 SVGAGI come from the germline V gene. V dropped 4 bases and J dropped 2; count of bases not matched to a gene: 1. This clonotype was obtained from an older woman who had recovered from COVID-19. Sequencing was performed on peripheral blood. The gene calls are TRBV6-5 and TRBJ2-6; 8 positions match TRBD2. CDR3 coding DNA: TGTGCCAGCAGTTTCGGGGGGGCTGGGGCCAACGTCCTGACTTTC. The encoded protein is CASSFGGAGANVLTF.